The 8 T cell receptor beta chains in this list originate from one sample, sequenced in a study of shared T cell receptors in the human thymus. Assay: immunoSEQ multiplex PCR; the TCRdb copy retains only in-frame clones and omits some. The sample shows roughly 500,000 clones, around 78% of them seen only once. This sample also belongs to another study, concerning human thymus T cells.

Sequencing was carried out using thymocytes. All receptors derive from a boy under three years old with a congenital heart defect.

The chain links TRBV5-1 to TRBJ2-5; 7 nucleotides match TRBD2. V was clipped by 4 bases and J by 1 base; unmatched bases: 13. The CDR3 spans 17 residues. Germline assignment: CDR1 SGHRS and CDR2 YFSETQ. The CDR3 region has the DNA TGCGCCAGCAGCCCTCGGGTGGCGGGAGCTCTCCAAGAGACCCAGTACTTC. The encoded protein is CASSPRVAGALQETQYF. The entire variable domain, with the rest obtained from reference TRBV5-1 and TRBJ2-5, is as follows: KAGVTQTPRYLIKTRGQQVTLSCSPISGHRSVSWYQQTPGQGLQFLFEYFSETQRNKGNFPGRFSGRQFSNSRSEMNVSTLELGDSALYLCASSPRVAGALQETQYFGPGTRLLVL.

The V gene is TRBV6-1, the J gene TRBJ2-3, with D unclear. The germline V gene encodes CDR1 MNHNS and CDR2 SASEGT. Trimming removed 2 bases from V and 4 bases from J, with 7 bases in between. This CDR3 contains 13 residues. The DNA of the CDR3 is TGTGCCAGCAGTGAAAAACGGGCAGATACGCAGTATTTT. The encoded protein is CASSEKRADTQYF.

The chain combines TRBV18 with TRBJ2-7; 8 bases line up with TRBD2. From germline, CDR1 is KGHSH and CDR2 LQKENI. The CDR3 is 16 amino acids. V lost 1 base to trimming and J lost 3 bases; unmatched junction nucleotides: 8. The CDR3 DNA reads TGTGCCAGCTCACCACTAGCGGGACTACAAAACTACGAGCAGTACTTC. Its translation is CASSPLAGLQNYEQYF.

This CDR3 reads CASSSRGLAGMWWIYNEQFF. For the CDR3, the DNA is TGTGCCAGCAGCTCGCGTGGACTAGCGGGAATGTGGTGGATCTACAATGAGCAGTTCTTC. V usage is TRBV7-6 and J usage is TRBJ2-1, with TRBD2 identical over 12 bases. Germline loops: CDR1 SGHVS, CDR2 FNYEAQ. Trimming at V came to 4 bases and at J to 3 bases, leaving 16 bases not matched to a gene. CDR3 length: 20 residues.

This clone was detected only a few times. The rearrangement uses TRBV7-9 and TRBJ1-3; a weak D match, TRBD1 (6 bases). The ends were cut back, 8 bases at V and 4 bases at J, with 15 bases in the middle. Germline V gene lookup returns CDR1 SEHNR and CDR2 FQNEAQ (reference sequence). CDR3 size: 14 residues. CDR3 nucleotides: TGTGCCAGCCACCCCAAAGGGGGAGGAAACACCATATATTTT. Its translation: CASHPKGGGNTIYF.

CDR3: CASSESPAGERAGELFF. The DNA of the CDR3 is TGCGCCAGCAGTGAGTCCCCCGCTGGCGAACGGGCCGGGGAGCTGTTTTTT. The gene calls are TRBV10-1 and TRBJ2-2; D gene unclear. The germline V gene encodes CDR1 WNHNN and CDR2 SYGVQD (reference sequence). V was clipped by 0 bases and J by 6 bases, with 17 bases between them. The CDR3 runs 17 residues.

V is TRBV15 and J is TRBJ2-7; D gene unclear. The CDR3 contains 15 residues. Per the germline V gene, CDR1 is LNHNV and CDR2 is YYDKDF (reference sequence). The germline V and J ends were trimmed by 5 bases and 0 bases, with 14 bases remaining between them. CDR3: CATSLRISRSYEQYF. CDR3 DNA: TGTGCCACCAGCTTGAGAATTTCCCGCTCCTACGAGCAGTACTTC.

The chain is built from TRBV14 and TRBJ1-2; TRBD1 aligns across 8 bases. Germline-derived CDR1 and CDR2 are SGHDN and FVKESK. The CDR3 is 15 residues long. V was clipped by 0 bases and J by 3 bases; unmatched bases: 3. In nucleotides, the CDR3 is TGTGCCAGCAGCCAAGAGCCAGGGGGCGACTATGGCTACACCTTC. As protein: CASSQEPGGDYGYTF.